This TCR beta chain originates from a study of T cells in localized non-small cell lung cancer. General study results and limits: Density of T cells in blood, when higher, went with longer overall survival. Adjacent lung exhibited a median of 57 among the 100 most abundant tumor clones. The highest T cell clonality was in uninvolved adjacent lung, above tumor. Heterogeneity within the tumor remains possible, as just one region underwent sequencing.

V was shortened by 2 bases and J by 5 bases, with 15 bases between the two germline ends. This CDR3 has 15 amino acids. Germline lookup yields CDR1 KGHSH and CDR2 LQKENI. Here immunoSEQ multiplex PCR was the method, and the copy in TCRdb shows in-frame clones only, minus some. The sample gives approximately 52,000 clones, roughly 77% of which show up once; around a sixth is in the top ten. On this clone: Its antigen is as yet unknown.

This clonotype originated in a man aged 35 to 69 with stage I squamous cell lung carcinoma. V gene TRBV18 combines with J gene TRBJ2-5; D is possibly TRBD2 (5 bases). The input for sequencing was peripheral blood, taken before any cancer treatment. CDR3 protein: CASSPGPPTGETQYF. The CDR3 DNA reads TGTGCCAGCTCACCAGGGCCTCCCACGGGGGAGACCCAGTACTTC.